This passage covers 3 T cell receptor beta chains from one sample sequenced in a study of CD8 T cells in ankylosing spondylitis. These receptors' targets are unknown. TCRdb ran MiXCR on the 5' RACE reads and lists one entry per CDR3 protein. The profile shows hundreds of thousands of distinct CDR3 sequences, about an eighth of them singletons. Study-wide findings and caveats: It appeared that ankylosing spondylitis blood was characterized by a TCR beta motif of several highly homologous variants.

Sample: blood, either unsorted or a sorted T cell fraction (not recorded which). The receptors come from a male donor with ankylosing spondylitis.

CDR3 sequence reads: CASSQAGTLGLEQFF. As DNA, the CDR3 is TGTGCCAGCAGTCAGGCAGGAACGCTGGGGCTTGAGCAGTTCTTC. The rearrangement uses TRBV6-2 or TRBV6-3 and TRBJ2-1; D might be TRBD1 (5 bases). This CDR3 contains 15 residues. V was pared by 5 bases and J by 9 bases, with 20 bases between. Germline V gene sequence: CDR1 MNHEY, CDR2 SVGEGT.

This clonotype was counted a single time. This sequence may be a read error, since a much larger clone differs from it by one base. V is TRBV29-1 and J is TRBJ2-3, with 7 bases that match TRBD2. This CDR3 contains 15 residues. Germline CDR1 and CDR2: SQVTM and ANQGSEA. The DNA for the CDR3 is TGCAGAGGCTCGCGAGGGGAGGGGAGCACAGATACGCAGTATTTT. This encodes CRGSRGEGSTDTQYF.

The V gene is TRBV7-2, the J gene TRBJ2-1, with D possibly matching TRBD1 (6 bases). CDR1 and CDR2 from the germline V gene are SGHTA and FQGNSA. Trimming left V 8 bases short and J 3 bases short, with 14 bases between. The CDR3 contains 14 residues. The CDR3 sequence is CASGKTGLYNEQFF. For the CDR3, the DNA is TGTGCCAGCGGAAAGACAGGTCTCTACAATGAGCAGTTCTTC.